This T cell receptor (beta chain) is drawn from a study of T-cell reconstitution after alpha-beta-depleted transplantation in children. Germline loops: CDR1 MNHEY, CDR2 SMNVEV (reference sequence). V lost 7 bases, J lost 6 bases, and 10 bases lay in between. The CDR3 has 12 residues. The library targeted TCRbeta and was prepared with unique molecular identifiers. One entry per CDR3 protein results from TCRdb running MiXCR on the PCR reads. The sample has some 490,000 distinct CDR3 sequences; around an eighth are singletons. This clonotype showed up many times. The chain uses TRBV27 and TRBJ2-1; no reliable D call. This clonotype was sampled from a human donor who donated a stem cell graft to a child with combined immunodeficiency. Source: PBMCs from the stem cell graft donor, taken from the stem cell graft. In DNA form, the CDR3 reads TGTGCCAGCATGGAATTCGGCAATGAGCAGTTCTTC. Its protein is CASMEFGNEQFF.